This TCR beta chain was profiled in a study of T cell responses to AZD1222 COVID-19 vaccine. The CDR3 spans 16 residues. The germline V gene has CDR1 GTSNPN and CDR2 SVGIG (reference sequence). Trimming left V 0 bases short and J 2 bases short, with 11 bases between. Here immunoSEQ multiplex PCR was the method, and the copy in TCRdb shows in-frame clones only, minus some. The table lists 70,000 to 90,000 clones, 89% of them singletons. This clonotype originated in an adult in good health. V is TRBV30 and J is TRBJ1-6; perhaps TRBD1 as D (6 bases). The input for sequencing was peripheral blood, taken on day 0 of AZD1222 vaccination. DNA for the CDR3: TGTGCCTGGAGTGTAGCCGGGACACCCTATAATTCACCCCTCCACTTT. It translates to CAWSVAGTPYNSPLHF.